Below are 10 T cell receptor beta chains sequenced from a single sample in a study of blood T cell repertoires in COVID-19. TCRdb's table, derived via immunoSEQ multiplex PCR, lists solely in-frame clones and lacks some. The sample has 310,000 or so clones, under 90% seen once. Material: PBMCs or T cells enriched from blood (not recorded which). These receptors were collected from a woman aged 18-29 years who had recovered from COVID-19.

This chain connects TRBV30 to TRBJ1-1; no reliable D call. V was pared by 0 bases and J by 6 bases, with 14 bases between. The CDR3 has 14 residues. Germline V lookup: CDR1 GTSNPN, CDR2 SVGIG (reference sequence). CDR3 coding DNA: TGTGCCTGGAGTGTACCCCCGGAGAAGGCTGAAGCTTTCTTT. Translating gives CAWSVPPEKAEAFF.

The chain couples TRBV5-6 to TRBJ1-6; D remains unclear. The CDR3 sequence is 18 residues long. The germline gives CDR1 SGHDT, CDR2 YYEEEE. The V gene lost 1 base and the J gene lost 0 bases, with 14 bases spanning the gap. CDR3 coding DNA: TGTGCCAGCAGCTTGAGATGGTCGGGTAGCTCCTATAATTCACCCCTCCACTTT. This codes for CASSLRWSGSSYNSPLHF.

The chain recombines TRBV5-6 with TRBJ1-2; TRBD1 might be the D (6 bases). Germline CDR1 SGHDT, CDR2 YYEEEE. Between the trimmed V and J ends, which lost 0 bases and 4 bases, there was a span of 16 bases. This CDR3 has 16 amino acids. The CDR3 region has the DNA TGTGCCAGCAGCTTGGCCCGACAGGATTATACCTATGGCTACACCTTC. Protein product: CASSLARQDYTYGYTF.

The chain employs TRBV9 and TRBJ2-7; 8 bases map to TRBD1. CDR1 SGDLS and CDR2 YYNGEE come from the germline V gene. The junction had 5 bases not matched to a gene; V was cut back by 4 bases and J by 2 bases. This CDR3 spans 14 amino acids. Here the CDR3 reads CASSPWDRPYEQYF. In DNA, the CDR3 is TGTGCCAGCAGCCCTTGGGACAGGCCCTACGAGCAGTACTTC.

The chain joins TRBV27 to TRBJ1-3; 9 bases align to TRBD1. V dropped 5 bases and J dropped 2; count of bases not matched to a gene: 4. Germline lookup yields CDR1 MNHEY and CDR2 SMNVEV (reference sequence). The CDR3 spans 15 residues. CDR3 sequence reads: CASSPTGGTGNTIYF. In DNA, the CDR3 is TGTGCCAGCAGTCCCACAGGGGGCACTGGAAACACCATATATTTT.

The chain employs TRBV4-1 and TRBJ2-4; a possible D gene is TRBD2 (5 bases). The CDR3 runs 16 residues. Trimming removed 3 bases from V and 0 bases from J, with 12 bases in between. Germline-derived CDR1 and CDR2 are MGHRA and YSYEKL. As DNA, the CDR3 is TGCGCCAGCAGCCACCGGACCGGGGAAGCCAAAAACATTCAGTACTTC. Encoded protein: CASSHRTGEAKNIQYF.

The chain joins TRBV6-1 to TRBJ2-5; D is perhaps TRBD2 (6 bases). Trimming removed 1 base at V and 9 bases at J, with 15 bases between. The CDR3 consists of 14 residues. Germline CDR1 and CDR2: MNHNS and SASEGT. The CDR3 DNA reads TGTGCCAGCAGTGAAGGGGGACGGGAGCTGGCCCAGTACTTC. It encodes CASSEGGRELAQYF.

The CDR3 nucleotides read TGTGCCAGCAGCTTTGGGACACCGGTCAATCAGCCCCAGCATTTT. Protein sequence: CASSFGTPVNQPQHF. The genes are TRBV28 and TRBJ1-5, with D possibly TRBD1 on 6 matching bases. Germline V lookup: CDR1 MDHEN, CDR2 SYDVKM. The CDR3 totals 15 residues. Between the trimmed V and J ends, which lost 6 bases and 3 bases, there was a span of 15 bases.

This clone was counted once. The chain links TRBV2 to TRBJ2-5, with a tentative D call TRBD2 (5 bases). Trimming took 5 bases from V and 3 from J, leaving 10 bases between them. Germline CDR1 reads SNHLY; CDR2 reads FYNNEI. The CDR3 totals 13 residues. As DNA, the CDR3 is TGTGCCAGCAGTTGGACGGGGAAAGAGACCCAGTACTTC. Translating it yields CASSWTGKETQYF.

This chain connects TRBV30 to TRBJ1-1; D is undetermined. V shed 6 bases and J shed 0 bases, with 8 bases lying between them. The CDR3 has 12 amino acids. The germline V gene encodes CDR1 GTSNPN and CDR2 SVGIG (reference sequence). CDR3 nucleotides: TGTGCCTGCCGGGTCATGAACACTGAAGCTTTCTTT. This gives the protein CACRVMNTEAFF.